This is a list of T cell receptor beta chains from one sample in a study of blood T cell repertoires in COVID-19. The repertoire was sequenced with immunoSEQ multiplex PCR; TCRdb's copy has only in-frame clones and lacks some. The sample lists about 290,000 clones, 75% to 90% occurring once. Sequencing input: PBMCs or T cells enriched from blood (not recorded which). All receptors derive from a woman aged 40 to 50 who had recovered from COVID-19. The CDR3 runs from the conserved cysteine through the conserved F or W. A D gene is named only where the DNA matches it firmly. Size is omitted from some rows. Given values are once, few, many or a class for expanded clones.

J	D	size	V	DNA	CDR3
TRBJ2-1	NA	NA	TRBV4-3	TGCGCCAGCAGCCAAGGGATTCTGACTAGCTACAATGAGCAGTTCTTC	CASSQGILTSYNEQFF
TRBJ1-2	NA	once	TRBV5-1	TGCGCCAGCAGCTTCGGGCAGGGTGAAGGCTACACCTTC	CASSFGQGEGYTF
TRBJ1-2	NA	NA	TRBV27	TGTGCCAGCAGTTTTAGTCGGGTGGGGGGACGCGGTGGCTACACCTTC	CASSFSRVGGRGGYTF
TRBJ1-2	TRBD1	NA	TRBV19	TGTGCCAGTAGTGGGACAGGGGGCGCCGCTTATGGCTACACCTTC	CASSGTGGAAYGYTF
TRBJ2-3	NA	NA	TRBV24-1	TGTGCCACCAGTCCAACAGGAGATACGCAGTATTTT	CATSPTGDTQYF
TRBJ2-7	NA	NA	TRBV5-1	TGCGCCAGCAGCTTGAACACACAAGTTCCTTACTACGAGCAGTACTTC	CASSLNTQVPYYEQYF
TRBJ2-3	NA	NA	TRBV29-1	TGCAGCGTTGAAGAACAGATACCAGATACGCAGTATTTT	CSVEEQIPDTQYF
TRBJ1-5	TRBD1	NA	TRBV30	TGTGCCTGGAGTGGACAGGGGGGTCAGCCCCAGCATTTT	CAWSGQGGQPQHF
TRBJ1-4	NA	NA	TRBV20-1	TGCAGTGCTAGTAGCCAGGGTAGAGGTAGTGAAAAACTGTTTTTT	CSASSQGRGSEKLFF
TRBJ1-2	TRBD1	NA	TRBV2	TGTGCCAGCAGTGCCCGGGACAGCGATATCTATGGCTACACCTTC	CASSARDSDIYGYTF
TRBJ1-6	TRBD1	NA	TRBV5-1	TGCGCCAGCAGCCCGGGACAGGCAATAGGAAATTCACCCCTCCACTTT	CASSPGQAIGNSPLHF
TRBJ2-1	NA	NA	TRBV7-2	TGTGCCAGCAGTTCACAGGGTACCCCCTACAATGAGCAGTTCTTC	CASSSQGTPYNEQFF
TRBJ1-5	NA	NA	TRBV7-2	TGTGCCAGCAGCCCACGGGCAGGGAGCAATCAGCCCCAGCATTTT	CASSPRAGSNQPQHF
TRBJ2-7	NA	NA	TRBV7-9	TGTGCCAGCAGCCGACTCCTGCTTTTCGAGCAGTACTTC	CASSRLLLFEQYF
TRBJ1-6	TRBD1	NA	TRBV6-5	TGTGCCAGCAGACCCAGGGGACAGGGGGCCTCTCCCCTCCACTTT	CASRPRGQGASPLHF
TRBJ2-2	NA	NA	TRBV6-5	TGTGCCAGCAGGCGGACCGGGGAGCTGTTTTTT	CASRRTGELFF
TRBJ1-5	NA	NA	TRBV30	TGTGCCTGGAGCTGGGGCAGCAATCAGCCCCAGCATTTT	CAWSWGSNQPQHF
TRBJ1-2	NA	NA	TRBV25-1	TGTGCCAGCAGTGAAGGGGGGAACTATGGCTACACCTTC	CASSEGGNYGYTF
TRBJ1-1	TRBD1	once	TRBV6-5	TGTGCCAGCAGCAGACTGACAGGGACTGAAGCTTTCTTT	CASSRLTGTEAFF
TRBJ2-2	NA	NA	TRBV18	TGTGCCAGCTCACCACCGGAGGGCCCCGGGGAGCTGTTTTTT	CASSPPEGPGELFF
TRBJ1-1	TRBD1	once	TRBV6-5	TGTGCCAGCAGTTACCACAGGGGTAACACTGAAGCTTTCTTT	CASSYHRGNTEAFF
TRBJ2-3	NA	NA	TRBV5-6	TGTGCCAGCAGCTTCCCCCAACGGACAGATACGCAGTATTTT	CASSFPQRTDTQYF
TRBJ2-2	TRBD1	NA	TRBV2	TGTGCCAGCACTATAGACAGGGGCGATACCCGGGAGCTGTTTTTT	CASTIDRGDTRELFF
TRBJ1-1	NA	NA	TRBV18	TGTGCCAGCTCACCAAGGAGTTCTGGGACTGAAGCTTTCTTT	CASSPRSSGTEAFF
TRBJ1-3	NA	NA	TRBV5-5	TGTGCCAGCAGCTTGGGACACGTCTCTGGAAACACCATATATTTT	CASSLGHVSGNTIYF
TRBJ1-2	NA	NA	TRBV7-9	TGTGCCAGCAGCCCCGGGAACTATGGCTACACCTTC	CASSPGNYGYTF
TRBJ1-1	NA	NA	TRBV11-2	TGTGCCAGCAGCCGCGGCGGGTGGAGCGGCACCGGGGACACTGAAGCTTTCTTT	CASSRGGWSGTGDTEAFF
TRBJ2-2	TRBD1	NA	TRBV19	TGTGCCAGTAGTATACAGGGGGCCACCGGGGAGCTGTTTTTT	CASSIQGATGELFF
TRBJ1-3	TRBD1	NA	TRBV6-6	TGTGCCAGCAGTTACTCGGGACAGCCCGAGGGAAACACCATATATTTT	CASSYSGQPEGNTIYF
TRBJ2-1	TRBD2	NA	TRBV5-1	TGCGCCAGCAGCTTGGTGCGGGGGTACAATGAGCAGTTCTTC	CASSLVRGYNEQFF